The clone carrying this T cell receptor beta chain turned up a few times. These data are taken from a study of T cells of healthy individuals. The CDR3 totals 15 residues. J gave up 1 base and V 4 bases, and 5 bases lay outside the gene matches. Germline CDR1 and CDR2: SEHNR and FQNEAQ (reference sequence). TCRdb itself ran the 5' RACE reads through MiXCR, one entry per CDR3 protein. The table has tens of thousands of distinct CDR3 sequences, 16% seen once. This sequence was found in a human donor in good health. The chain uses TRBV7-9 and TRBJ2-3; 7 positions agree with TRBD1. CDR3 DNA sequence: TGTGCCAGCAGCTCCGACAGGGTGCGCACAGATACGCAGTATTTT. Residues: CASSSDRVRTDTQYF.